This T cell receptor beta chain was observed in a study of cytomegalovirus exposure and HLA in healthy donors. The study ran its PCR with 60 Vbeta and 13 Jbeta primers. Sequenced by immunoSEQ multiplex PCR; TCRdb stores in-frame clones only, minus some. This sample has about 150,000 clones, with around 84% found just once. Germline-derived CDR1 and CDR2 are SGHRS and YFSETQ. The CDR3 contains 13 residues. Deletions cut 2 bases from V and 0 bases from J, with 5 bases between. The sample comprised PBMCs. The receptor was derived from a middle-aged man in good health and CMV-seropositive. The chain joins TRBV5-1 to TRBJ1-1; D not certain. DNA of the CDR3: TGCGCCAGCAGCTTTGAGATGAACACTGAAGCTTTCTTT. It codes for CASSFEMNTEAFF.